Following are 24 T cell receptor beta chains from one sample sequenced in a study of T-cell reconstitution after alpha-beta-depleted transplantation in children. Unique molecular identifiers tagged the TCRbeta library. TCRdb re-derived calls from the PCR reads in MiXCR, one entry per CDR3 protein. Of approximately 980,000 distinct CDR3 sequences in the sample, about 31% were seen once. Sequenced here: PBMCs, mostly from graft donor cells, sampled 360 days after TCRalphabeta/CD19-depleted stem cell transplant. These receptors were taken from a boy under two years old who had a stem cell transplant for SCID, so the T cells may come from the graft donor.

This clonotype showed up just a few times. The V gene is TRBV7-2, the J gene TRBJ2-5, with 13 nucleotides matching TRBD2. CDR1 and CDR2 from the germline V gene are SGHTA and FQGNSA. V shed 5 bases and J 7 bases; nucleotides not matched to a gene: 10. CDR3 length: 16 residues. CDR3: CASSPTSGGGSGTQYF. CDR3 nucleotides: TGTGCCAGCAGCCCCACTAGCGGGGGGGGATCCGGGACCCAGTACTTC.

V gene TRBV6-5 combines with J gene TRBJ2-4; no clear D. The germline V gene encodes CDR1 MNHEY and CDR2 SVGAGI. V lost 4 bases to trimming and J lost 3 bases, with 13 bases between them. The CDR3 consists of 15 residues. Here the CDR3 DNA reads TGTGCCAGCAGTTTAGGATTCTGGGGCAAAAACATTCAGTACTTC. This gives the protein CASSLGFWGKNIQYF.

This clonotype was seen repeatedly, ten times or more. CDR3 in DNA: TGTGCCAGCAGCTTGCCAGGGGGCTACGGCTACACCTTC. This sequence encodes CASSLPGGYGYTF. The chain joins TRBV5-5 to TRBJ1-2; 8 bases line up with TRBD1. Looked up from germline, CDR1 is SGHKS and CDR2 is YYEKEE (reference sequence). This CDR3 spans 13 amino acids. Trimming removed 1 base from V and 8 bases from J; junction bases left unmatched: 4.

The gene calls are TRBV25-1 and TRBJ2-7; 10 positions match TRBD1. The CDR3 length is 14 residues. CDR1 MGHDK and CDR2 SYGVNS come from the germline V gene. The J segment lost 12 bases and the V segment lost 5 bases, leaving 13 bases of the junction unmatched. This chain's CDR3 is CASSKTGTGDHLYF. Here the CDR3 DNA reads TGTGCCAGCAGTAAGACCGGGACAGGGGACCATCTGTACTTC.

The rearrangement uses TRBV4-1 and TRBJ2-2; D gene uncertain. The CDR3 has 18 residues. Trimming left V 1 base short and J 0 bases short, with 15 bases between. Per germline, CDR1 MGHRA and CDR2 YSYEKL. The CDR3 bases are TGCGCCAGCAGCCAAGGGCCTTTTGCCCACCCGAACACCGGGGAGCTGTTTTTT. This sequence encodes CASSQGPFAHPNTGELFF.

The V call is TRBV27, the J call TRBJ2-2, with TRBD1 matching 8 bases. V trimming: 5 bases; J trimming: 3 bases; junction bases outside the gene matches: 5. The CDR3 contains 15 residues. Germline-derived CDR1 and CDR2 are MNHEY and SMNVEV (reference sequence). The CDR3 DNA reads TGTGCCAGCAGTGCGGACAGGGTTTACACCGGGGAGCTGTTTTTT. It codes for CASSADRVYTGELFF.

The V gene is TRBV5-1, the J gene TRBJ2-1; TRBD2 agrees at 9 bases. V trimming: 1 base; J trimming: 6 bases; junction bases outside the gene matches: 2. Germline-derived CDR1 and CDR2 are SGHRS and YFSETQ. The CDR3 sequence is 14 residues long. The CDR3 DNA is TGCGCCAGCAGCTTGAGAGCGGGGGGCAATGAGCAGTTCTTC. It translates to CASSLRAGGNEQFF.

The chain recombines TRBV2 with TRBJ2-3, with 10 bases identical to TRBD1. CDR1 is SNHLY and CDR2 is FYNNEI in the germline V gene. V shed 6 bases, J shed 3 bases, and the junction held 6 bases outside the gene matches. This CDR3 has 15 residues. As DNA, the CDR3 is TGTGCCAGCAGGAAACCGGGACAGGGGACAGATACGCAGTATTTT. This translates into CASRKPGQGTDTQYF.

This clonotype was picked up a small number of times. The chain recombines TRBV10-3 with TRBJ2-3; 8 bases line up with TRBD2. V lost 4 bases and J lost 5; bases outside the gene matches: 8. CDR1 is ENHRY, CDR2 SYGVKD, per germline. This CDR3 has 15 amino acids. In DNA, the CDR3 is TGTGCCATCAGTGTGGCTAGCGGGTGGGGAGATACGCAGTATTTT. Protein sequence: CAISVASGWGDTQYF.

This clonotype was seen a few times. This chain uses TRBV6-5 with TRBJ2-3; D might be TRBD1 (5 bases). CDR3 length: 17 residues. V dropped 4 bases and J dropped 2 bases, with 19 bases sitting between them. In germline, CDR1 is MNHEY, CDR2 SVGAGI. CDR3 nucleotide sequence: TGTGCCAGCAGTTTCTCCCACCCGACAGCATTCACAGATACGCAGTATTTT. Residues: CASSFSHPTAFTDTQYF.

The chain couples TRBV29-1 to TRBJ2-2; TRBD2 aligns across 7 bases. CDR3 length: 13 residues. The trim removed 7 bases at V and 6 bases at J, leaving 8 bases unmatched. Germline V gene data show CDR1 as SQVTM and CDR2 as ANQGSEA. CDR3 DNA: TGCAGCGCCTCCACGGGGGGAGCCGGGGAGCTGTTTTTT. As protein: CSASTGGAGELFF.

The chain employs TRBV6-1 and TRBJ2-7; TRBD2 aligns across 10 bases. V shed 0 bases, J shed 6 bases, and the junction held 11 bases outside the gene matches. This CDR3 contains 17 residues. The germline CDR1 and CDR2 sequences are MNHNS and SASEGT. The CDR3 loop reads CASSEAGTSERPAEQYF. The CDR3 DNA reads TGTGCCAGCAGTGAAGCCGGGACTAGCGAGCGCCCTGCCGAGCAGTACTTC.

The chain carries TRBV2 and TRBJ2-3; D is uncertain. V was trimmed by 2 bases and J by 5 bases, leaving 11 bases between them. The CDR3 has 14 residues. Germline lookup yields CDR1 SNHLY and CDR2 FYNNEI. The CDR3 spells CASSETPLEDTQYF. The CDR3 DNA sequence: TGTGCCAGCAGTGAAACCCCTTTGGAAGATACGCAGTATTTT.

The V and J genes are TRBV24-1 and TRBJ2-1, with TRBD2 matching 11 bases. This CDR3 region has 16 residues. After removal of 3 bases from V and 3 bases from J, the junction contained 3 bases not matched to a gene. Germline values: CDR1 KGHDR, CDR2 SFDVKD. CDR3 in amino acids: CATSDTLAGGYNEQFF. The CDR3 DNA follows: TGTGCCACCAGTGATACTCTAGCGGGAGGCTACAATGAGCAGTTCTTC.

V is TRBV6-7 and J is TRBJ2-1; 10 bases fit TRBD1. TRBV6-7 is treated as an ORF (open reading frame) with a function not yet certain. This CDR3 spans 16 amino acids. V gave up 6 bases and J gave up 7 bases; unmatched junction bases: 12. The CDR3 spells CASRPVRGQGRNEQFF. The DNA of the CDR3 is TGTGCCAGCAGGCCAGTTCGGGGACAGGGGCGGAATGAGCAGTTCTTC.

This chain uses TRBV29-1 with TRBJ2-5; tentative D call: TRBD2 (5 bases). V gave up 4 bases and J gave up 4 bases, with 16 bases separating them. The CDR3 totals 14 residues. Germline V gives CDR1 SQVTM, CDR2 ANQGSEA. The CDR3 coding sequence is TGCAGCGTTGTTCGGGGAGTCAGGCGAGAGACCCAGTACTTC. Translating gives CSVVRGVRRETQYF.

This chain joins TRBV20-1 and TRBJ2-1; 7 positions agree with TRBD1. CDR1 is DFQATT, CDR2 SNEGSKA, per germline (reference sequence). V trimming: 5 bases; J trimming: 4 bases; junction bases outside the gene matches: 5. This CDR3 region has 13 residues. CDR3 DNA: TGCAGTGCTGCCCGGGACAGATACAATGAGCAGTTCTTC. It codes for CSAARDRYNEQFF.

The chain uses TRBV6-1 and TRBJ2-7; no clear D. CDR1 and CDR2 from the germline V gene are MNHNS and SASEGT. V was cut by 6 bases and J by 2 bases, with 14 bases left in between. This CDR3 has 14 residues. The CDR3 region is CASRVPGLPYEQYF. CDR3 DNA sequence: TGTGCCAGCAGGGTTCCGGGTTTGCCCTACGAGCAGTACTTC.

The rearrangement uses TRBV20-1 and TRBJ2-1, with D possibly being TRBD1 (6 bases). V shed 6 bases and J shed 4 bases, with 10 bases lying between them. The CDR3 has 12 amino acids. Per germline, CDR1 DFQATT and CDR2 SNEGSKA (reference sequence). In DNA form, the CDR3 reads TGCAGTGCGGGGGCAGCGTACAATGAGCAGTTCTTC. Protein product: CSAGAAYNEQFF.

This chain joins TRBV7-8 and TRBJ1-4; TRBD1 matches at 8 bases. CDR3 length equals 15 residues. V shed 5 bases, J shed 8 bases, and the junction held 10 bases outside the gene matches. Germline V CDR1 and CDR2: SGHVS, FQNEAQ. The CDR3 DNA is TGTGCCAGCAGCCGAACGACAGGGGTCAGAGAAAAACTGTTTTTT. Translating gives CASSRTTGVREKLFF.

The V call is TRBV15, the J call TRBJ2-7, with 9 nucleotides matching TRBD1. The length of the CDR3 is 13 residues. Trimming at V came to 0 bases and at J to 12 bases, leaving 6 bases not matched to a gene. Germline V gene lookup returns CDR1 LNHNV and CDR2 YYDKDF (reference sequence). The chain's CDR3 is CATSREGTGPSYF. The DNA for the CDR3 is TGTGCCACCAGCAGAGAAGGGACAGGGCCCTCGTACTTC.

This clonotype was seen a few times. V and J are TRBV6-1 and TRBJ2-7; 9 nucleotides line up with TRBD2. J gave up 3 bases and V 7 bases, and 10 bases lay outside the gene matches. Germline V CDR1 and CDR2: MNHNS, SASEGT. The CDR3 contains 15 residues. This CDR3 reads CASKKLAGDLYEQYF. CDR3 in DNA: TGTGCCAGCAAGAAACTAGCGGGCGATCTCTACGAGCAGTACTTC.

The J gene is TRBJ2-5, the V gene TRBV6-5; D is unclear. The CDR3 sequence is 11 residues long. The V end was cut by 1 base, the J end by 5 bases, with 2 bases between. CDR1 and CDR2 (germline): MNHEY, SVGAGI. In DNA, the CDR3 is TGTGCCAGCAGTTACTTTGAGACCCAGTACTTC. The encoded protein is CASSYFETQYF.

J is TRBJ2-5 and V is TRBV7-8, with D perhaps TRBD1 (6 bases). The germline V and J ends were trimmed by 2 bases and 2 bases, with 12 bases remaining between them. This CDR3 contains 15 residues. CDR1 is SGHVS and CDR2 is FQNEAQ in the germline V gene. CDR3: CASSLYPGTQETQYF. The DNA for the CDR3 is TGTGCCAGCAGCTTATACCCCGGGACACAAGAGACCCAGTACTTC.